Each of the 8 T cell receptor beta chains below was sequenced from the same sample in a study of cytomegalovirus exposure and HLA in healthy donors. Primers: 60 Vbeta forward and 13 Jbeta reverse. Generated by immunoSEQ multiplex PCR, the TCRdb table keeps only in-frame clones and is missing some. The table has 150,000 to 250,000 clones, 79% seen once. The specimen was PBMCs. All receptors derive from a young woman in good health and CMV-seropositive.

This chain uses TRBV5-1 with TRBJ1-1, with a possible D match to TRBD1 (5 bases). The CDR3 sequence is 16 residues long. Germline CDR1 and CDR2: SGHRS and YFSETQ. The V and J ends lost 4 bases and 5 bases respectively, with 21 bases between them. The CDR3 reads CASSAEARGVGTEAFF. The CDR3 DNA sequence: TGCGCCAGCAGCGCTGAGGCCCGGGGGGTGGGGACTGAAGCTTTCTTT.

This clone has only one observation. This rearrangement joins TRBV7-2 to TRBJ1-5, with D unclear. The V end was cut by 5 bases, the J end by 5 bases, with 10 bases between. Germline values: CDR1 SGHTA, CDR2 FQGNSA. The CDR3 spans 13 residues. CDR3 sequence (DNA): TGTGCCAGCAGCAACTTCCGGGATCAGCCCCAGCATTTT. It encodes CASSNFRDQPQHF. Full variable domain (remainder filled in from reference TRBV7-2 and TRBJ1-5): GAGVSQSPSNKVTEKGKDVELRCDPISGHTALYWYRQSLGQGLEFLIYFQGNSAPDKSGLPSDRFSAERTGGSVSTLTIQRTQQEDSAVYLCASSNFRDQPQHFGDGTRLSIL.

V is TRBV5-4 and J is TRBJ2-7, with D unresolved. CDR3 length equals 14 residues. With 4 bases removed from V and 2 bases from J, the gap between germline ends came to 13 bases. Germline V gives CDR1 SGHNT, CDR2 YYREEE (reference sequence). The CDR3 region is CASSPVGRTYEQYF. In nucleotides, the CDR3 is TGTGCCAGCAGCCCCGTTGGCAGGACCTACGAGCAGTACTTC. The full variable domain, with the rest looked up from reference TRBV5-4 and TRBJ2-7, is ETGVTQSPTHLIKTRGQQVTLRCSSQSGHNTVSWYQQALGQGPQFIFQYYREEENGRGNFPPRFSGLQFPNYSSELNVNALELDDSALYLCASSPVGRTYEQYFGPGTRLTVT.

The chain uses TRBV5-1 and TRBJ2-3; D possibly corresponds to TRBD1 (6 bases). V dropped 3 bases and J dropped 8 bases, with 22 bases sitting between them. Germline V lookup: CDR1 SGHRS, CDR2 YFSETQ. The CDR3 has 16 residues. The DNA of the CDR3 is TGCGCCAGCAGCTCTGAACCGACAGGACCGAGTAGTACGCAGTATTTT. Translated: CASSSEPTGPSSTQYF.

Here the CDR3 DNA reads TGCGCCAGCAGCCAAGCAGGGGGCAAGAACTATGGCTACACCTTC. It yields the protein CASSQAGGKNYGYTF. V is TRBV4-1 and J is TRBJ1-2; 8 bases match TRBD1. V lost 1 base, J lost 2 bases, and 3 bases stayed unmatched. This CDR3 comprises 15 residues. CDR1 MGHRA and CDR2 YSYEKL come from the germline V gene.

This clone appeared a few times. V usage is TRBV6-4 and J usage is TRBJ2-3, with a possible D match to TRBD2 (6 bases). The germline V gene has CDR1 MRHNA and CDR2 SNTAGT. The CDR3 has 14 amino acids. V lost 5 bases and J 1 base, leaving 10 bases between the germline ends. The CDR3, as DNA: TGTGCCAGCAGTCGGGGGTTGGGCACAGATACGCAGTATTTT. Its translation is CASSRGLGTDTQYF.

The rearrangement joins TRBV5-6 to TRBJ2-7; 12 nucleotides match TRBD1. V lost 0 bases and J lost 2; bases outside the gene matches: 12. CDR1 is SGHDT and CDR2 is YYEEEE in the germline V gene. The CDR3 runs 19 residues. The CDR3 bases are TGTGCCAGCAGCTTGGATCTTGGGGGACAGGGGGCGATGCCCTACGAGCAGTACTTC. Its translation is CASSLDLGGQGAMPYEQYF.

The table lists this clone with a few counts. This chain uses TRBV6-6 with TRBJ1-4; weak D call: TRBD1 (6 bases). Germline V gene lookup returns CDR1 MNHNY and CDR2 SVGAGI (reference sequence). Trimming cost V 5 bases and J 5 bases, with 9 bases left between them. CDR3 size: 13 residues. The CDR3 nucleotides read TGTGCCAGCAGTCGACAGGAAAATGAAAAACTGTTTTTT. Its translation: CASSRQENEKLFF.